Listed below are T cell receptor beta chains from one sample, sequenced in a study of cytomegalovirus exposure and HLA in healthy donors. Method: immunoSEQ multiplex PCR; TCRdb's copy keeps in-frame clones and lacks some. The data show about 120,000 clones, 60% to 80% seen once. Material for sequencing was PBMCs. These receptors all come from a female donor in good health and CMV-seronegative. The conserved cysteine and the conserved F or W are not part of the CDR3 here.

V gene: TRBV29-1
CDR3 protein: SVAENRVTGNTIY

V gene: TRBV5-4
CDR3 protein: ASSLGVESSYEQY

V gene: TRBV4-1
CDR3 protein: ASSHLRGAYEQY

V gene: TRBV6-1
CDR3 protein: ASSGQFYQPQH

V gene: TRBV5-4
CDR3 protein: ASSLGSPTSPGELF

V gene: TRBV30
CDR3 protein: AWTQGTDNEKLF

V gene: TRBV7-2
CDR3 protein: ASSFSSGANVLT

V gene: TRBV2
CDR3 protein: ASRRLAGGTTDTQY

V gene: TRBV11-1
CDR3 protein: ASSLTRVVNTEAF

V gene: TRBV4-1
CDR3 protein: ASSLGLLANEQF

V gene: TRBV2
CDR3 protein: ASRVQGGEQY

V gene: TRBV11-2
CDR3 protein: ASSPNAVTNTEAF